Each of the 21 T cell receptor beta chains below was sequenced from the same sample in a study of shared clonotypes between healthy human individuals. Clones were read by immunoSEQ multiplex PCR, and TCRdb kept only the in-frame ones, dropping some. There are 2 million to 3 million clones in the sample; around nine tenths occur only once, and over 0.12% lies in the top ten. The specimen was naive CD4+ T cells sorted from blood. The subset: CD45RA+ positively selected. These receptors came from a young man in good health.

The chain couples TRBV27 to TRBJ2-3; no reliable D call. The CDR3 consists of 13 residues. The V and J ends lost 5 bases and 0 bases respectively, with 6 bases between them. CDR1 and CDR2 from the germline V gene are MNHEY and SMNVEV (reference sequence). CDR3 amino acids: CASSASSTDTQYF. CDR3 coding DNA: TGTGCCAGCAGTGCTTCTAGCACAGATACGCAGTATTTT.

The V call is TRBV9, the J call TRBJ2-1, with D possibly TRBD2 on 6 matching bases. The V gene lost 0 bases and the J gene lost 2 bases, with 9 bases spanning the gap. Germline loops: CDR1 SGDLS, CDR2 YYNGEE. CDR3 length: 15 residues. CDR3 amino acids: CASSVDTSTYNEQFF. In nucleotides, the CDR3 is TGTGCCAGCAGCGTAGATACTAGCACCTACAATGAGCAGTTCTTC.

V gene TRBV30 combines with J gene TRBJ2-3; D perhaps matches TRBD1 (5 bases). V dropped 0 bases and J dropped 2 bases, with 30 bases sitting between them. Per germline, CDR1 GTSNPN and CDR2 SVGIG (reference sequence). The CDR3 runs to 21 residues. This CDR3 reads CAWSVTRATFLARGSTDTQYF. CDR3 DNA: TGTGCCTGGAGTGTTACCCGGGCCACCTTTCTGGCAAGGGGCTCCACAGATACGCAGTATTTT. The full variable domain, completed using reference TRBV30 and TRBJ2-3, is SQTIHQWPATLVQPVGSPLSLECTVEGTSNPNLYWYRQAAGRGLQLLFYSVGIGQISSEVPQNLSASRPQDRQFILSSKKLLLSDSGFYLCAWSVTRATFLARGSTDTQYFGPGTRLTVL.

This clone is a singleton in its sample. The chain recombines TRBV5-4 with TRBJ2-1, with D hard to call. Between the trimmed V and J ends, which lost 0 bases and 2 bases, there was a span of 3 bases. CDR1 and CDR2 from the germline V gene are SGHNT and YYREEE (reference sequence). There are 13 residues in the CDR3. This CDR3 reads CASSLGAYNEQFF. The CDR3 bases are TGTGCCAGCAGCTTGGGCGCCTACAATGAGCAGTTCTTC.

This clone appeared a single time. The chain employs TRBV19 and TRBJ1-1; 11 nucleotides match TRBD1. V shed 1 base and J 5 bases; nucleotides not matched to a gene: 9. CDR1 is LNHDA and CDR2 is SQIVND in the germline V gene (reference sequence). This CDR3 has 17 amino acids. CDR3 DNA: TGTGCCAGTAGTATAGGTTATCCAGGGACAGGGGGGACTGAAGCTTTCTTT. This encodes CASSIGYPGTGGTEAFF. Variable domain in full (rest from reference TRBV19 and TRBJ1-1): DGGITQSPKYLFRKEGQNVTLSCEQNLNHDAMYWYRQDPGQGLRLIYYSQIVNDFQKGDIAEGYSVSREKKESFPLTVTSAQKNPTAFYLCASSIGYPGTGGTEAFFGQGTRLTVV.

The V call is TRBV18, the J call TRBJ2-3; D may be TRBD1 (6 bases). Germline lookup yields CDR1 KGHSH and CDR2 LQKENI. This CDR3 is built from 15 residues. The V end was cut by 6 bases, the J end by 2 bases, with 15 bases between. CDR3 loop: CASSQSQGPTDTQYF. The CDR3 nucleotides are TGTGCCAGCTCCCAGAGTCAGGGGCCCACAGATACGCAGTATTTT.

This chain connects TRBV15 to TRBJ2-6; D is possibly TRBD1 (6 bases). Trimming removed 3 bases from V and 2 bases from J, with 8 bases in between. Germline values: CDR1 LNHNV, CDR2 YYDKDF (reference sequence). The length of the CDR3 is 15 residues. CDR3 loop: CATSSTGTGANVLTF. The CDR3 DNA reads as TGTGCCACCAGCAGTACAGGGACTGGGGCCAACGTCCTGACTTTC.

This chain links TRBV5-6 with TRBJ2-5; 7 bases fit TRBD2. Per the germline V gene, CDR1 is SGHDT and CDR2 is YYEEEE. The junction had 5 bases not matched to a gene; V was cut back by 4 bases and J by 5 bases. This CDR3 is 13 amino acids long. The CDR3 reads CASSKRGVETQYF. CDR3 coding DNA: TGTGCCAGCAGCAAACGGGGGGTGGAGACCCAGTACTTC.

The V and J genes are TRBV30 and TRBJ2-2; D gene uncertain. The CDR3 covers 13 residues. Trimming shortened V by 3 bases and J by 2 bases, and 7 bases separated the two germline ends. CDR1 GTSNPN and CDR2 SVGIG come from the germline V gene (reference sequence). CDR3 region: CAWSYTNTGELFF. As DNA, the CDR3 is TGTGCCTGGAGCTACACCAACACCGGGGAGCTGTTTTTT.

In this sample, this clone turned up a few times. Other nucleotide sequences from this sample produce the same CDR3. The V call is TRBV5-6, the J call TRBJ1-2; D not certain. Looked up from germline, CDR1 is SGHDT and CDR2 is YYEEEE. Between the trimmed V and J ends, which lost 4 bases and 8 bases, there was a span of 9 bases. The CDR3 runs to 11 residues. CDR3 nucleotide sequence: TGTGCCAGCAGCGTAGTGGGCGGCTACACCTTC. This codes for CASSVVGGYTF.

The chain couples TRBV27 to TRBJ2-5, with no clear D. Trimming pared 8 bases from V and 3 bases from J, leaving 13 bases between. Germline V gene lookup returns CDR1 MNHEY and CDR2 SMNVEV (reference sequence). The CDR3 runs 13 residues. The CDR3 loop reads CASGRGGEETQYF. The DNA of the CDR3 is TGTGCCAGCGGTCGCGGTGGAGAAGAGACCCAGTACTTC.

The chain uses TRBV28 and TRBJ2-1; D is possibly TRBD1 or TRBD2 (5 bases each). The CDR3 consists of 13 residues. Trimming shortened V by 3 bases and J by 8 bases, and 11 bases separated the two germline ends. Germline CDR1 reads MDHEN; CDR2 reads SYDVKM. The CDR3 DNA follows: TGTGCCAGCAGTTTGCCGGGGACCGATGAGCAGTTCTTC. It is translated as CASSLPGTDEQFF.

This chain links TRBV9 with TRBJ1-6, with 9 nucleotides matching TRBD1. Germline-derived CDR1 and CDR2 are SGDLS and YYNGEE. Trimming took 3 bases from V and 10 from J; bases not matched to a gene: 8. The CDR3 loop spans 15 amino acids. The CDR3 spells CASSAWGDRESPLHF. CDR3 in DNA: TGTGCCAGCAGCGCCTGGGGGGACAGGGAATCACCCCTCCACTTT.

J is TRBJ1-1 and V is TRBV27; 12 bases fit TRBD1. Germline assignment: CDR1 MNHEY and CDR2 SMNVEV (reference sequence). The CDR3 totals 15 residues. The J segment lost 5 bases and the V segment lost 8 bases, leaving 9 bases of the junction unmatched. CDR3 sequence (DNA): TGTGCCAGCCGTCCCGGGACAGGGGGCATTACTGAAGCTTTCTTT. This encodes CASRPGTGGITEAFF.

The chain couples TRBV30 to TRBJ2-6, with a possible D match to TRBD2 (6 bases). CDR1 is GTSNPN, CDR2 SVGIG, per germline (reference sequence). CDR3 length: 15 amino acids. The V gene lost 3 bases and the J gene lost 0 bases, with 9 bases spanning the gap. Here the CDR3 DNA reads TGTGCCTGGAGGGGGGGTAACTCTGGGGCCAACGTCCTGACTTTC. Translated: CAWRGGNSGANVLTF.

The count of this clone is one. CDR3 sequence reads: CASSLGDRVGGYTF. The CDR3 coding sequence is TGCGCCAGCAGCTTGGGGGACAGGGTCGGAGGCTACACCTTC. The gene calls are TRBV5-1 and TRBJ1-2, with 9 bases lining up with TRBD1. V dropped 0 bases and J dropped 8; count of bases not matched to a gene: 5. The CDR3 covers 14 residues. The germline V gene has CDR1 SGHRS and CDR2 YFSETQ.

The gene calls are TRBV2 and TRBJ1-3; TRBD1 matches at 8 bases. Germline-derived CDR1 and CDR2 are SNHLY and FYNNEI. This CDR3 has 16 residues. V shed 8 bases, J shed 4 bases, and the junction held 13 bases outside the gene matches. CDR3 nucleotides: TGTGCCAGCCGGGGGAGGGACAGGATCTCCGGAAACACCATATATTTT. Translation: CASRGRDRISGNTIYF.

J is TRBJ2-2 and V is TRBV6-1, with D possibly being TRBD2 (5 bases). Trimming stripped 9 bases from V and 1 base from J, with 9 bases between. This CDR3 has 13 amino acids. Germline CDR1 and CDR2: MNHNS and SASEGT. This chain's CDR3 is CASLSGNTGELFF. The CDR3 DNA sequence: TGTGCCAGTTTAAGCGGGAACACCGGGGAGCTGTTTTTT.

This chain connects TRBV7-2 to TRBJ2-7; TRBD1 matches 7 bases. The junction had 5 bases not matched to a gene; V was cut back by 6 bases and J by 0 bases. The CDR3 totals 14 residues. Germline CDR1 and CDR2: SGHTA and FQGNSA. CDR3 coding DNA: TGTGCCAGCAGTCAACAGGGGAACTCCTACGAGCAGTACTTC. Protein sequence: CASSQQGNSYEQYF.

V is TRBV5-1 and J is TRBJ2-7, with 8 bases aligning to TRBD1. CDR3 length equals 15 residues. Germline V gene sequence: CDR1 SGHRS, CDR2 YFSETQ. The trim removed 3 bases at V and 4 bases at J, leaving 9 bases unmatched. This CDR3 reads CASSSPRGPSYEQYF. In DNA, the CDR3 is TGCGCCAGCAGCTCCCCCAGGGGGCCTTCTTACGAGCAGTACTTC. The whole variable domain, remainder taken from reference TRBV5-1 and TRBJ2-7, is KAGVTQTPRYLIKTRGQQVTLSCSPISGHRSVSWYQQTPGQGLQFLFEYFSETQRNKGNFPGRFSGRQFSNSRSEMNVSTLELGDSALYLCASSSPRGPSYEQYFGPGTRLTVT.

The chain recombines TRBV5-4 with TRBJ2-6; the D is unclear. Germline-derived CDR1 and CDR2 are SGHNT and YYREEE (reference sequence). This CDR3 has 16 residues. The V end lost 2 bases, the J end lost 1 base, and 10 bases lay between the germline ends. The CDR3 DNA follows: TGTGCCAGCAGCTTTCCGGGCAGTTCTGGGGCCAACGTCCTGACTTTC. Protein product: CASSFPGSSGANVLTF.